Below, one TCR beta chain is given with its context. The antigen remains unidentified. A much larger clone lies a single base off, so this may be a read error. Duration under 3 months, a NOSPECS grade of at least 4, and a Clinical Activity Score of at least 3 characterized the ophthalmopathy patients. Fresh peripheral blood, around 9.3 ml of it, supplied the PBMCs. Researchers amplified the TCR beta CDR3 regions from RNA transcripts. TCR CDR3 underwent first-round RT-PCR with the HTBI primer set. Using its own MiXCR run on the multiplex PCR reads, TCRdb lists one record per CDR3 protein. The sample lists 500,000 or so distinct CDR3 sequences, 15% to 20% occurring once. This CDR3 has 15 residues. Trimming took 2 bases from V and 5 from J, leaving 15 bases between them. Germline V CDR1 and CDR2: SNHLY, FYNNEI. This entry belongs to a study of T cells in Graves' hyperthyroidism and ophthalmopathy. Points from the study as a whole: Ophthalmopathy prediction by the model preceded onset by a median 6.5 months. Blood samples included most of the expanded thyroid clonotypes exceeding 0.001.

The sample consisted of blood. This TCR came from a woman between 18 and 30 years old with Graves' ophthalmopathy. The rearrangement joins TRBV2 to TRBJ2-5; D perhaps matches TRBD1 (6 bases). DNA for the CDR3: TGTGCCAGCAGTGAATACCCCCAGGGGTCGGAGACCCAGTACTTC. As protein: CASSEYPQGSETQYF.